The sequence of this T cell receptor beta chain was determined in a study of cytomegalovirus exposure and HLA in healthy donors. CDR3 length equals 13 residues. V shed 1 base and J shed 4 bases, with 5 bases lying between them. Per the germline V gene, CDR1 is MGHRA and CDR2 is YSYEKL. Whole-study results and caveats: High specificity and sensitivity for cytomegalovirus status were reported for the classifier. Specificity for CMV antigens was confirmed in vitro for a few of the CMV-associated chains. According to a subsequent analysis, TCR clusters identified in the first cohort showed a tendency to co-occur across the roughly 110 validation repertoires.

Notes on this clone: No antigen is known for it.

Here immunoSEQ multiplex PCR was the method, and the copy in TCRdb shows in-frame clones only, minus some. The repertoire has tens of thousands of clones, approximately 94% of them found once; the top ten carry approximately 1.1%. This chain connects TRBV4-1 to TRBJ1-5; the D is unclear. This receptor was obtained from a young woman in good health and CMV-seropositive. Material: PBMCs. The CDR3 bases are TGCGCCAGCAGCCAAGCTGTGAATCAGCCCCAGCATTTT. Protein product: CASSQAVNQPQHF.